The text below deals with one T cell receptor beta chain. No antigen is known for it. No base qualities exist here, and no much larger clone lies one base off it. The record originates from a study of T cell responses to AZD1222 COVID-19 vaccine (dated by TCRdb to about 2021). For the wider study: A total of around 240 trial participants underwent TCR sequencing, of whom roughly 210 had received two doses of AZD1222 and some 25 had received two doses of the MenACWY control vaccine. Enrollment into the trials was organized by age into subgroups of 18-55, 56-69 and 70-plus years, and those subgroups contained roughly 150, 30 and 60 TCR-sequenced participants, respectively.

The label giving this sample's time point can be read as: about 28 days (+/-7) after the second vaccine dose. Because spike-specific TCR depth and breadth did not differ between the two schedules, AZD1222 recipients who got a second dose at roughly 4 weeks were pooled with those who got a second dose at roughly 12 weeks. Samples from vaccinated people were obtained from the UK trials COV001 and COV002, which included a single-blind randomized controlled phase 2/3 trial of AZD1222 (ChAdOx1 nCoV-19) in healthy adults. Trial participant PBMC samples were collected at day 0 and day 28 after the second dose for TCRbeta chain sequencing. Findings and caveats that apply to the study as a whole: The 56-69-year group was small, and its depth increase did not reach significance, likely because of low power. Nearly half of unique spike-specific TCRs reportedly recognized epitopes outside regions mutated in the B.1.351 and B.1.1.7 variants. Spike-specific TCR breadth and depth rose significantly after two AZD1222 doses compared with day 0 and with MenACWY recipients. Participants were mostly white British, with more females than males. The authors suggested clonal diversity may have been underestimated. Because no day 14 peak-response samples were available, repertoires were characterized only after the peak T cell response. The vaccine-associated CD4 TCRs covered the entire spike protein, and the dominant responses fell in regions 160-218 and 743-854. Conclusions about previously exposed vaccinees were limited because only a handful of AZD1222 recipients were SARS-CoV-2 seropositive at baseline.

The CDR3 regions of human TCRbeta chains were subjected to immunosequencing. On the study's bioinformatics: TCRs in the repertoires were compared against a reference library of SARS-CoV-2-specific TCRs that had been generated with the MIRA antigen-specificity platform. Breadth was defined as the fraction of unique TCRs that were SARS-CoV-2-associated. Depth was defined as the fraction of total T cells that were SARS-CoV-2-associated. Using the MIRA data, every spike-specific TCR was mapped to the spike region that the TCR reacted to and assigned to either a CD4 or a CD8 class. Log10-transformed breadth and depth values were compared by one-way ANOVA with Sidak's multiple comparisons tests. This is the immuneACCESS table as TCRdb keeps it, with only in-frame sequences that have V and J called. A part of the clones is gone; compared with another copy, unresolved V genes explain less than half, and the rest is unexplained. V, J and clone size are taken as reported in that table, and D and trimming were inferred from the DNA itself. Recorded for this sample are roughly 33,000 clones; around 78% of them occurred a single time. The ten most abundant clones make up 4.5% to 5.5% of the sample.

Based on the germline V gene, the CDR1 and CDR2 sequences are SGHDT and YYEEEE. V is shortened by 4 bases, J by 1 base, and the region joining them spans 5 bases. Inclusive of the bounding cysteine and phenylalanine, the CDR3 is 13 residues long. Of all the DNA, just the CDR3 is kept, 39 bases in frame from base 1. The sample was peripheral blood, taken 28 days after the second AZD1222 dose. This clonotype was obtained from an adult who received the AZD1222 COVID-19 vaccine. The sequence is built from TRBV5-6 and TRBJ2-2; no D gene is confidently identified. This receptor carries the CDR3 CASSPWNTGELFF. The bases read TGTGCCAGCAGCCCGTGGAACACCGGGGAGCTGTTTTTT.